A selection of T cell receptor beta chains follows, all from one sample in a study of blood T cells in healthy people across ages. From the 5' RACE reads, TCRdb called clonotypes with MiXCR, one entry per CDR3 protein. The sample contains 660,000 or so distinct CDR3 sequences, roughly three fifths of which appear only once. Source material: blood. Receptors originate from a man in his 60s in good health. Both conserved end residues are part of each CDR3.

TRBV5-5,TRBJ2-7,CASSSAPTGSYEQYF
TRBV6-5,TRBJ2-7,CASSYSRPGSHFPYEQYF
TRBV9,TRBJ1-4,CASSVSRVGEKLFF
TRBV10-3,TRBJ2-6,CAISDRAGANVLTF
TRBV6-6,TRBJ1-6,CASSNGPYNSPLHF
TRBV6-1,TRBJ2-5,CASRDRNQETQYF
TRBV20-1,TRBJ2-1,CSARGGGTQGGGEQFF
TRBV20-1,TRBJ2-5,CSAFGLAGRRRQETQYF
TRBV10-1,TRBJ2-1,CASSGGLPYNEQFF
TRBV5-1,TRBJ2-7,CASRPGQISSYEQYF
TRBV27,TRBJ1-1,CASSYSQQGTNTEAFF
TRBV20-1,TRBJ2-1,CSASVRDNEQFF
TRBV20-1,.,CSARFPGGARETQYF
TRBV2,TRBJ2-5,CASTSGTQETQYF
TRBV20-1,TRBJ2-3,CSARDVDTDTQYF
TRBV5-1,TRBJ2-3,CASSHPFPTDTQYF
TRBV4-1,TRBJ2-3,CASSQDPTGTAKDTQYF
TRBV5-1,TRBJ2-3,CASSPTALTDAQYF
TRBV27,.,CASSSRQALLSTYEQYF
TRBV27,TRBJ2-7,CASTAWGLAGSYEQYF
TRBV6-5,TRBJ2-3,CASSSSSETSGDTQYF
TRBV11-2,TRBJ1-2,CVSSRDRSAGYTF
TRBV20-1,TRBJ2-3,CSALRTDTQYF
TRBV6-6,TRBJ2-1,CASSPGTSGLYEQFF
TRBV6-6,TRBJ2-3,CASSRGFTDTQYF
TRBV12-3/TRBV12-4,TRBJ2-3,CASINPGLTDTQYF
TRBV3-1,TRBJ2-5,CASSQGPSGGRQETQYF
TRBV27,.,CASSFLGLAGAETQYF
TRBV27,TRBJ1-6,CASTKHRDSLIQPLHF
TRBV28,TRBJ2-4,CASSPHTSLAKNIQYF
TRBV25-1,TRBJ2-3,CASSLFSDRADTQYF